The present entry profiles one T cell receptor (beta chain) with its context. This CDR3 is built from 14 residues. CDR1 is KGHSH, CDR2 LQKENI, per germline. V shed 3 bases and J shed 5 bases, with 11 bases lying between them. TCRdb's table, derived via immunoSEQ multiplex PCR, lists solely in-frame clones and lacks some. In the table there are roughly 170,000 clones, approximately 79% of which are singletons. The sample originates from a study of blood T cell repertoires in COVID-19. Overall study: Material from acute and convalescent COVID-19 was sourced from the United States, Italy and Spain. T cells, B-cell-depleted T cells, or PBMCs provided the cDNA or gDNA that served as material.

The sequencing sample was made of peripheral blood. This clonotype was obtained from a woman of 80 years or more with acute or convalescent COVID-19. The chain recombines TRBV18 with TRBJ2-1; a possible D gene is TRBD1 (6 bases). CDR3 DNA: TGTGCCAGCTCACCCGTCGGACAGAACAATGAGCAGTTCTTC. Translated: CASSPVGQNNEQFF. The entire variable domain, with the rest obtained from reference TRBV18 and TRBJ2-1, is as follows: NAGVMQNPRHLVRRRGQEARLRCSPMKGHSHVYWYRQLPEEGLKFMVYLQKENIIDESGMPKERFSAEFPKEGPSILRIQQVVRGDSAAYFCASSPVGQNNEQFFGPGTRLTVL.